These 10 T cell receptor beta chains were all obtained from the same sample, sequenced in a study of blood T cell repertoires in COVID-19. The method was immunoSEQ multiplex PCR; TCRdb's version includes in-frame clones alone and lacks a portion of them. This table holds 200,000 to 300,000 clones, roughly 86% found once. Specimen: peripheral blood. All receptors come from a woman in her 70s with active or convalescent COVID-19.

This rearrangement joins TRBV13 to TRBJ2-4, with 10 bases aligning to TRBD2. The length of the CDR3 is 15 residues. J was trimmed by 8 bases and V by 3 bases; bases with no gene match: 7. The germline V gene has CDR1 PRHDT and CDR2 FYEKMQ (reference sequence). The CDR3 protein is CASSFSGGPEYIQYF. The CDR3 DNA reads as TGTGCCAGCAGCTTTAGCGGGGGGCCAGAGTACATTCAGTACTTC.

The chain uses TRBV4-2 and TRBJ2-5; a weak D match, TRBD2 (7 bases). The V gene lost 1 base and the J gene lost 9 bases, with 27 bases spanning the gap. Germline V lookup: CDR1 LGHNA, CDR2 YNFKEQ. The CDR3 is made up of 18 amino acids. The CDR3 DNA reads as TGTGCCAGCAGCCAAGCGGAAGGGAGTGAGAGCGAAGGGGGGGCCCAGTACTTC. This translates into CASSQAEGSESEGGAQYF.

The CDR3 protein is CAISDRDRENSPLHF. In DNA, the CDR3 is TGTGCCATCAGTGATCGGGACAGGGAGAATTCACCCCTCCACTTT. The chain employs TRBV10-3 and TRBJ1-6, with TRBD1 identical over 9 bases. The CDR3 runs 15 residues. The V segment lost 3 bases and the J segment 7 bases; nucleotides outside the gene matches: 4. Germline V CDR1 and CDR2: ENHRY, SYGVKD.

The chain recombines TRBV9 with TRBJ1-4; D is undetermined. V was trimmed by 0 bases and J by 5 bases, leaving 11 bases between them. The CDR3 totals 15 residues. Germline-derived CDR1 and CDR2 are SGDLS and YYNGEE. The CDR3 DNA sequence: TGTGCCAGCAGCGTAGGAATTCAGGTCAATGAAAAACTGTTTTTT. Translation: CASSVGIQVNEKLFF.

A single count supports this clone. The chain uses TRBV7-9 and TRBJ1-4; 9 bases align to TRBD1. The trim removed 0 bases at V and 11 bases at J, leaving 10 bases unmatched. The germline V gene has CDR1 SEHNR and CDR2 FQNEAQ (reference sequence). The CDR3 extends over 16 amino acids. CDR3 bases: TGTGCCAGCAGCTTAGCCGACGGGACAGGGCTCTTGAAACTGTTTTTT. Amino acids: CASSLADGTGLLKLFF.

The V call is TRBV10-2, the J call TRBJ2-4; the match to TRBD2 covers 8 bases. CDR1 WSHSY and CDR2 SAAADI come from the germline V gene. J was trimmed by 3 bases and V by 3 bases; bases with no gene match: 10. The CDR3 has 17 amino acids. CDR3 nucleotide sequence: TGCGCCAGCAGTGACCTACCAGCGGGGGCCCTCAAAAACATTCAGTACTTC. Residues: CASSDLPAGALKNIQYF.

The rearrangement uses TRBV20-1 and TRBJ1-3; D remains ambiguous. V shed 3 bases and J shed 2 bases, with 8 bases lying between them. This CDR3 comprises 13 residues. Germline assignment: CDR1 DFQATT and CDR2 SNEGSKA (reference sequence). The chain's CDR3 is CSASSEAGNTIYF. As DNA, the CDR3 is TGCAGTGCTAGTAGCGAGGCTGGAAACACCATATATTTT.

The V call is TRBV6-4, the J call TRBJ1-1; TRBD1 is a possible D gene (6 bases). The CDR3 contains 15 residues. Trimming stripped 9 bases from V and 4 bases from J, with 21 bases between. The germline V gene has CDR1 MRHNA and CDR2 SNTAGT. The CDR3 region has the DNA TGTGCCAGTAGCACTGAGGGGGGAGGGGTCACTGAAGCTTTCTTT. Protein: CASSTEGGGVTEAFF.

In its sample, this clone was seen once. V and J are TRBV11-3 and TRBJ1-3, with 7 bases that match TRBD1. The length of the CDR3 is 16 residues. Trimming took 8 bases from V and 0 from J; bases not matched to a gene: 10. Germline-derived CDR1 and CDR2 are SGHNT and YENEEA. This CDR3 reads CASARSTGSSGNTIYF. In DNA form, the CDR3 reads TGTGCCAGCGCCAGATCGACAGGGAGCTCTGGAAACACCATATATTTT.

The chain couples TRBV4-3 to TRBJ1-2; no firm D call. Trimming shortened V by 0 bases and J by 9 bases, and 20 bases separated the two germline ends. CDR3 length equals 16 residues. Germline V gives CDR1 LGHNA, CDR2 YSLEER. DNA for the CDR3: TGCGCCAGCAGCCAAGATAGATTTGGGCAGTTCTTTAGCTACACCTTC. Protein sequence: CASSQDRFGQFFSYTF.